Shown below are 8 T cell receptor beta chains from a single sample sequenced in a study of blood T cells in healthy people across ages. A second PCR, run for roughly 7 to 11 cycles, used a sample-barcoded 5' primer plus a J-beta primer mix. A single record per CDR3 protein comes from TCRdb applying MiXCR to the 5' RACE reads. The table shows 1.5 million to 2 million distinct CDR3 sequences, with 28% occurring only once. Specimen: blood. These receptors all stem from a woman in her twenties or thirties in good health.

This CDR3 is CASSPGLAGGKNIQYF. The CDR3, as DNA: TGTGCCAGCAGCCCGGGACTAGCGGGAGGGAAGAACATTCAGTACTTC. The chain couples TRBV3-1 to TRBJ2-4; TRBD2 matches 16 bases. Germline V gene lookup returns CDR1 LGHDT and CDR2 YNNKEL (reference sequence). The junction had 4 bases not matched to a gene; V was cut back by 4 bases and J by 7 bases. The CDR3 has 16 amino acids.

This clonotype was detected only once. This chain joins TRBV28 and TRBJ1-1; TRBD1 matches at 7 bases. Trimming cost V 7 bases and J 7 bases; bases outside gene matches: 6. Germline-derived CDR1 and CDR2 are MDHEN and SYDVKM. The CDR3 contains 12 residues. The CDR3 DNA reads as TGTGCCAGCAACAAAGGGACAGTTGAAGCTTTCTTT. It is translated as CASNKGTVEAFF.

This clonotype showed up just once. This chain connects TRBV29-1 to TRBJ2-3; D is possibly TRBD2 (5 bases). Trimming took 7 bases from V and 4 from J, leaving 24 bases between them. This CDR3 comprises 16 residues. Germline V CDR1 and CDR2: SQVTM, ANQGSEA. Here the CDR3 DNA reads TGCAGCGCTGTACCTGAAGGCCAGCTTAGCGCAGATACGCAGTATTTT. Its translation: CSAVPEGQLSADTQYF.

This clonotype was detected a few times. The rearrangement joins TRBV5-1 to TRBJ1-1; TRBD1 is a possible D gene (6 bases). Trimming removed 4 bases from V and 4 bases from J, with 17 bases in between. The length of the CDR3 is 15 residues. Germline V gene sequence: CDR1 SGHRS, CDR2 YFSETQ. The CDR3 DNA sequence: TGCGCCAGCAGCAATACTCAGGGGTCGGGCACTGAAGCTTTCTTT. It is translated as CASSNTQGSGTEAFF.

This clonotype was counted between two and nine times. This rearrangement joins TRBV12-3 or TRBV12-4 to TRBJ1-6; a possible D gene is TRBD1 (5 bases). The CDR3 covers 17 residues. Trimming took off 3 bases at V and 0 bases at J, with 12 bases between the two ends. The CDR3, as DNA: TGTGCCAGCAGTTTCGGGTCAGGGAGCTCCTATAATTCACCCCTCCACTTT. This translates into CASSFGSGSSYNSPLHF.

The chain joins TRBV12-3 or TRBV12-4 to TRBJ2-3; 10 nucleotides align to TRBD2. Unmatched junction bases numbered 5, after V lost 6 bases and J lost 2 bases. The CDR3 loop spans 15 amino acids. In nucleotides, the CDR3 is TGTGCCAGCAGGCTAAGCGGGGGGGCCACAGATACGCAGTATTTT. Translated, it gives CASRLSGGATDTQYF.

This clonotype was detected ten times or more. The chain recombines TRBV5-5 with TRBJ1-2; D may be TRBD1 (6 bases). Germline V gives CDR1 SGHKS, CDR2 YYEKEE (reference sequence). The V and J ends lost 3 bases and 3 bases respectively, with 18 bases between them. This CDR3 is 16 amino acids long. CDR3: CASSSTGTPRDYGYTF. The CDR3 DNA follows: TGTGCCAGCAGCTCTACCGGGACACCCAGGGACTATGGCTACACCTTC.

In DNA form, the CDR3 reads TGCAGTGCTTCGCGGGAGCGGAGGGGACAAGAGACCCAGTACTTC. It encodes CSASRERRGQETQYF. The chain links TRBV20-1 to TRBJ2-5; 7 positions agree with TRBD2. This CDR3 spans 15 amino acids. J was trimmed by 2 bases and V by 5 bases; bases with no gene match: 11. Germline lookup yields CDR1 DFQATT and CDR2 SNEGSKA (reference sequence).